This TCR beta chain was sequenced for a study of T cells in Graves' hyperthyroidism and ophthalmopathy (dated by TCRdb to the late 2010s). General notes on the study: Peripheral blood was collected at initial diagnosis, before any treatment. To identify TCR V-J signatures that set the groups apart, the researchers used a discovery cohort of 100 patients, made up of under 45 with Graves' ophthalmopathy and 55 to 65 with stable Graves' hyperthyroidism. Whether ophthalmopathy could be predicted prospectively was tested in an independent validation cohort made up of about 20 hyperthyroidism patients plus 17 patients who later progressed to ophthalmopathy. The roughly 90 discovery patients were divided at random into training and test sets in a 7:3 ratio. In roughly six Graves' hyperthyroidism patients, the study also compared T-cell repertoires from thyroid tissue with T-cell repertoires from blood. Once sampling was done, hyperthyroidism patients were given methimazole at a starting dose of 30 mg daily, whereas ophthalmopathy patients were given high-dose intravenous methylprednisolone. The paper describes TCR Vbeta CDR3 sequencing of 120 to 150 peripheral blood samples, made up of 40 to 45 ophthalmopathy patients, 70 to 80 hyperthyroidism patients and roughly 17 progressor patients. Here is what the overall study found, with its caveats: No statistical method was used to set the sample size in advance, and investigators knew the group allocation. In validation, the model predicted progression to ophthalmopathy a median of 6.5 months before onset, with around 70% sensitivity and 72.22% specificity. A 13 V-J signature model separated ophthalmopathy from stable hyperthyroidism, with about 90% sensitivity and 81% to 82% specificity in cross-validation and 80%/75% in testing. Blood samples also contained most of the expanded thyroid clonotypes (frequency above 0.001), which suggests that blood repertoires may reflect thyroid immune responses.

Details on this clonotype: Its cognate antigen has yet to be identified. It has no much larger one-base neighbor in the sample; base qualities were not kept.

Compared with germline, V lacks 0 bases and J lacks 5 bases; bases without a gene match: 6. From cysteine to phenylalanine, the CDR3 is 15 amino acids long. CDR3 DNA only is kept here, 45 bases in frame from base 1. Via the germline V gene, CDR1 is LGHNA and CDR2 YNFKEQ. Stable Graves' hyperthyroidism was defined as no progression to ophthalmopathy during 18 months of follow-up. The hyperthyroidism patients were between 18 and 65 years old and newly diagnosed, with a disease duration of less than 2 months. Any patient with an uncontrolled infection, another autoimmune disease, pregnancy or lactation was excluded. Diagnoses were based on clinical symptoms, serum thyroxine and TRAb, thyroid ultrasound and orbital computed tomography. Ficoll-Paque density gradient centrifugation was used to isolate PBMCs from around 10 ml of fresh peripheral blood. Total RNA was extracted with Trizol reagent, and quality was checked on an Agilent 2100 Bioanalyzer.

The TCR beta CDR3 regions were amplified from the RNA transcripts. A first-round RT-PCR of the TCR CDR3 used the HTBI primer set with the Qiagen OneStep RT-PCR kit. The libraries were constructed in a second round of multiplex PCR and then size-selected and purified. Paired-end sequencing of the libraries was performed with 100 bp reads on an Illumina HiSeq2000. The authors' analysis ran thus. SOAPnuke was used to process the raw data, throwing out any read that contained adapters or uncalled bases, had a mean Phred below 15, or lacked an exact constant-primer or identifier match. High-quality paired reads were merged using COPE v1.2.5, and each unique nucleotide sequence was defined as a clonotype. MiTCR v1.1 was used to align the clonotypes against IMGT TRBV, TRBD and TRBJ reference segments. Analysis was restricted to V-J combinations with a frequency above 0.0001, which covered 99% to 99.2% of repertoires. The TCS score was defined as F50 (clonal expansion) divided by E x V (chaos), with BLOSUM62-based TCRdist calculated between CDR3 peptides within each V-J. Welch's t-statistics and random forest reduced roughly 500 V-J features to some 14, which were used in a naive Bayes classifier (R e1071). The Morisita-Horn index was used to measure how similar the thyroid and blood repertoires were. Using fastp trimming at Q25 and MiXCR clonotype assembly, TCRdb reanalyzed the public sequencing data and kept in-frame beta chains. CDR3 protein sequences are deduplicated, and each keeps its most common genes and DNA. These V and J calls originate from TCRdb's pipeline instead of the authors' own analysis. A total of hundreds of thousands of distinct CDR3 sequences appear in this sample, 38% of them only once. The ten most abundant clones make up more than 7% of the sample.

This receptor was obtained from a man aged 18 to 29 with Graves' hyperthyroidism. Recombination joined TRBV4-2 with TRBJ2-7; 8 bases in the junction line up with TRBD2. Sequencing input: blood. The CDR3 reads CASSQDRGTSDEQYF. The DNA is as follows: TGTGCCAGCAGCCAAGATCGTGGGACTAGTGACGAGCAGTACTTC.